This T cell receptor beta chain came from a study of shared clonotypes between healthy human individuals. About the research overall: CD4 naive and memory got three plates each, CD8 naive two, CD8 memory one. Study conclusions and caveats: Non-shared clonotypes had lower generation probabilities than those shared by all four donors.

Naive CD8 cells comprised CD45RO-negative, CCR7-positively selected cells, excluding terminally differentiated effector memory CD45RA+ cells. Per the germline V gene, CDR1 is KGHSH and CDR2 is LQKENI. The J segment lost 0 bases and the V segment lost 6 bases, leaving 6 bases of the junction unmatched. The CDR3 is 15 amino acids. For this clone: What it binds is not known.

The assay ran at deep level. Sequencing used immunoSEQ multiplex PCR; TCRdb keeps in-frame clones, though not all of them. The repertoire holds about 870,000 clones, with 80% to 95% as singletons. The chain carries TRBV18 and TRBJ2-7; 9 bases align to TRBD1. The sequenced sample consisted of naive CD8+ T cells sorted from blood. The clonotype comes from a man younger than 40 in good health. The chain's CDR3 is CASSPGTGYSYEQYF. The CDR3 nucleotides are TGTGCCAGCTCCCCCGGGACAGGGTACTCCTACGAGCAGTACTTC.